This TCR beta chain was captured by sequencing in a study of T cells after yellow fever vaccination. Study summary: Those fractions that held only low numbers of cells were prepared using the SMART-Seq v4 Ultra Low Input RNA kit. Study findings and constraints: The study found a weaker secondary response that peaked faster, day 5 versus 15.

Via MiXCR, TCRdb re-called the 5' RACE reads, giving one row per CDR3 protein. The table has about 400,000 distinct CDR3 sequences, roughly 6.1% seen once. Unmatched junction bases numbered 9, after V lost 2 bases and J lost 9 bases. CDR3 length: 15 residues. Germline lookup yields CDR1 SGHRS and CDR2 YFSETQ. With regard to this clonotype: Its specificity is unknown.

The chain has TRBV5-1 and TRBJ1-3, with 9 bases that match TRBD1. The starting material was PBMCs, obtained 5 days after the yellow fever booster vaccination. The receptor was isolated from a man aged 25-45 years who received the YFV17D yellow fever vaccine. The CDR3 is CASSLQGARQATIYF. Written as DNA, the CDR3 is TGCGCCAGCAGCTTACAGGGGGCGAGGCAAGCCACCATATATTTT. Drawing the rest from reference TRBV5-1 and TRBJ1-3, the complete variable domain is KAGVTQTPRYLIKTRGQQVTLSCSPISGHRSVSWYQQTPGQGLQFLFEYFSETQRNKGNFPGRFSGRQFSNSRSEMNVSTLELGDSALYLCASSLQGARQATIYFGEGSWLTVV.